These T cell receptor beta chains were read from a single sample in a study of cytomegalovirus exposure and HLA in healthy donors. The protocol was immunoSEQ multiplex PCR, while the TCRdb copy is restricted to in-frame clones and leaves out a portion. The data contain 50,000 to 65,000 clones, approximately 81% of them singletons. Sequencing was done on a sample of PBMCs. The receptor set was obtained from a woman between 18 and 29 years old in good health and CMV-seronegative. The CDR3 runs from the conserved cysteine through the conserved F or W. The D gene is left open where the match is weak. Clone size is stated in some rows and not others, as once, few, many or a class when expanded.

abundance: few
j_gene: TRBJ2-7
v_gene: TRBV28
d_gene: .
CDR3nt: TGTGCCAGCAGGACACGCGCGGGTAATCTCTACGAGCAGTACTTC
CDR3aa: CASRTRAGNLYEQYF

abundance: medium-sized
j_gene: TRBJ2-3
v_gene: TRBV6-1
d_gene: TRBD1
CDR3nt: TGTGCCAGCAGTGCCGGACAGGGGGCAACAGATACGCAGTATTTT
CDR3aa: CASSAGQGATDTQYF

abundance: .
j_gene: TRBJ1-1
v_gene: TRBV7-9
d_gene: .
CDR3nt: TGTGCCAGCAGCTTATTTTCGGAGTCGGCTGAAGCTTTCTTT
CDR3aa: CASSLFSESAEAFF

abundance: .
j_gene: TRBJ1-2
v_gene: TRBV27
d_gene: .
CDR3nt: TGTGCCAGCAGTTTTACCACGAGGACTGGGGGCGGTAACTATGGCTACACCTTC
CDR3aa: CASSFTTRTGGGNYGYTF

abundance: .
j_gene: TRBJ1-1
v_gene: TRBV5-4
d_gene: TRBD1
CDR3nt: TGTGCCAGCAGCGAAAACAGGGGAGCGCAGAGAAGTCACACTGAAGCTTTCTTT
CDR3aa: CASSENRGAQRSHTEAFF

abundance: .
j_gene: TRBJ1-3
v_gene: TRBV15
d_gene: .
CDR3nt: TGTGCCACCAGCGAGGGCCACTCTGGAAACACCATATATTTT
CDR3aa: CATSEGHSGNTIYF

abundance: .
j_gene: TRBJ2-7
v_gene: TRBV29-1
d_gene: TRBD1
CDR3nt: TGCAGCGTTGAGTCGGGACAGGGATCCTACGAGCAGTACTTC
CDR3aa: CSVESGQGSYEQYF

abundance: once
j_gene: TRBJ2-3
v_gene: TRBV21-1
d_gene: .
CDR3nt: TGTGCCAGCAGCAGGGGACAGGGAGGTACAGATACGCAGTATTTT
CDR3aa: CASSRGQGGTDTQYF

abundance: .
j_gene: TRBJ1-5
v_gene: TRBV9
d_gene: TRBD1
CDR3nt: TGTGCCAGCAGCGGACAGGGAAGCAATCAGCCCCAGCATTTT
CDR3aa: CASSGQGSNQPQHF

abundance: once
j_gene: TRBJ2-4
v_gene: TRBV10-1
d_gene: .
CDR3nt: TGCGCCAGCAGTGAGTCGGCAGGGCGAGAAAACATTCAGTACTTC
CDR3aa: CASSESAGRENIQYF

abundance: .
j_gene: TRBJ1-3
v_gene: TRBV27
d_gene: .
CDR3nt: TGTGCCAGCAGCTCCAGGGGATGGGGGCTAGCTGGAAACACCATATATTTT
CDR3aa: CASSSRGWGLAGNTIYF

abundance: .
j_gene: TRBJ1-4
v_gene: TRBV19
d_gene: .
CDR3nt: TGTGCCAGTAGTAGCCTCCTCCGGGACACAGCAACTAATGAAAAACTGTTTTTT
CDR3aa: CASSSLLRDTATNEKLFF

abundance: .
j_gene: TRBJ2-1
v_gene: TRBV19
d_gene: TRBD2
CDR3nt: TGTGCCAGTAGTCGGACTAGCGGGAGCTACAATGAGCAGTTCTTC
CDR3aa: CASSRTSGSYNEQFF

abundance: .
j_gene: TRBJ2-2
v_gene: TRBV7-2
d_gene: TRBD1
CDR3nt: TGTGCCAGCAGCATAACCGTTCAGGGGGCCGGGGAGCTGTTTTTT
CDR3aa: CASSITVQGAGELFF

abundance: .
j_gene: TRBJ1-1
v_gene: TRBV11-2
d_gene: .
CDR3nt: TGTGCCAGCAGCTTTAGGGGTGCGAACACTGAAGCTTTCTTT
CDR3aa: CASSFRGANTEAFF

abundance: .
j_gene: TRBJ2-3
v_gene: TRBV28
d_gene: TRBD2
CDR3nt: TGTGCCAGCGGTACAGGGATGGGACTAGCGGGAGGAGGCACAGATACGCAGTATTTT
CDR3aa: CASGTGMGLAGGGTDTQYF

abundance: .
j_gene: TRBJ2-7
v_gene: TRBV10-3
d_gene: TRBD2
CDR3nt: TGTGCCACCGATACGCGGGAGGGTACCTCCTACGAGCAGTACTTC
CDR3aa: CATDTREGTSYEQYF

abundance: .
j_gene: TRBJ2-7
v_gene: TRBV11-1
d_gene: .
CDR3nt: TGTGCCAGCAGCACCCTATTTCGGGACGAGCAGTACTTC
CDR3aa: CASSTLFRDEQYF

abundance: .
j_gene: TRBJ2-3
v_gene: TRBV28
d_gene: .
CDR3nt: TGTGCCAGCAGGCGGACTAGCACAGATACGCAGTATTTT
CDR3aa: CASRRTSTDTQYF

abundance: few
j_gene: TRBJ2-1
v_gene: TRBV30
d_gene: TRBD2
CDR3nt: TGTGCCTGGGACGAGTGGCTAGCGGGGTACAATGAGCAGTTCTTC
CDR3aa: CAWDEWLAGYNEQFF

abundance: .
j_gene: TRBJ2-7
v_gene: TRBV7-2
d_gene: .
CDR3nt: TGTGCCAGCAGCTTAGGAGGACTCCGCGAGCAGTACTTC
CDR3aa: CASSLGGLREQYF

abundance: .
j_gene: TRBJ1-4
v_gene: TRBV2
d_gene: TRBD1
CDR3nt: TGTGCCAGCCGACAGGGTGAAGCAACTAATGAAAAACTGTTTTTT
CDR3aa: CASRQGEATNEKLFF

abundance: .
j_gene: TRBJ1-4
v_gene: TRBV30
d_gene: .
CDR3nt: TGTGCCTGGACCCCGAAGGGGGATGAAAAACTGTTTTTT
CDR3aa: CAWTPKGDEKLFF

abundance: .
j_gene: TRBJ2-3
v_gene: TRBV30
d_gene: TRBD2
CDR3nt: TGTGCCTGGAGTGCCGGGGTCGGTAGCGGGAGCACAGATACGCAGTATTTT
CDR3aa: CAWSAGVGSGSTDTQYF

abundance: .
j_gene: TRBJ2-1
v_gene: TRBV10-3
d_gene: TRBD2
CDR3nt: TGTGCCATCAGTGAGGGGGGACTAGCGGGCTACAATGAGCAGTTCTTC
CDR3aa: CAISEGGLAGYNEQFF

abundance: .
j_gene: TRBJ2-1
v_gene: TRBV27
d_gene: TRBD1
CDR3nt: TGTGCCAGCAGTCCGGACAGGGGGGCATTCCAAAAACGCTACAATGAGCAGTTCTTC
CDR3aa: CASSPDRGAFQKRYNEQFF

abundance: .
j_gene: TRBJ2-1
v_gene: TRBV9
d_gene: TRBD1
CDR3nt: TGTGCCAGCAGCGCCAACCGGGACAGGGTGGTCGATGAGCAGTTCTTC
CDR3aa: CASSANRDRVVDEQFF

abundance: once
j_gene: TRBJ2-7
v_gene: TRBV10-1
d_gene: TRBD1
CDR3nt: TGCGCCAGCAGTGAGAGGGGACAGGCCTTCGACGAGCAGTACTTC
CDR3aa: CASSERGQAFDEQYF

abundance: .
j_gene: TRBJ2-1
v_gene: TRBV10-3
d_gene: TRBD2
CDR3nt: TGTGCCATCACCGAGCGGGGTCGACGGGGGTACAATGAGCAGTTCTTC
CDR3aa: CAITERGRRGYNEQFF

abundance: .
j_gene: TRBJ1-1
v_gene: TRBV10-1
d_gene: TRBD1
CDR3nt: TGCGCCAGCGGAAAGTCGGGACAGGGCCGTGAAGCTTTCTTT
CDR3aa: CASGKSGQGREAFF

abundance: .
j_gene: TRBJ1-1
v_gene: TRBV9
d_gene: .
CDR3nt: TGTGCCAGCAGCGTAAAATCGGGGTCGAACACTGAAGCTTTCTTT
CDR3aa: CASSVKSGSNTEAFF

abundance: .
j_gene: TRBJ2-3
v_gene: TRBV28
d_gene: TRBD2
CDR3nt: TGTGCCAGCAGTTCCCCCGAAGCGGGAGGGGCCACAGATACGCAGTATTTT
CDR3aa: CASSSPEAGGATDTQYF

abundance: .
j_gene: TRBJ1-4
v_gene: TRBV19
d_gene: TRBD1
CDR3nt: TGTGCCACCCGGGACAGTCATGAAAAACTGTTTTTT
CDR3aa: CATRDSHEKLFF

abundance: .
j_gene: TRBJ2-3
v_gene: TRBV7-9
d_gene: .
CDR3nt: TGTGCCAGCAGCTTATTCCAGGCAGGGGAAGATACGCAGTATTTT
CDR3aa: CASSLFQAGEDTQYF

abundance: .
j_gene: TRBJ2-3
v_gene: TRBV16
d_gene: TRBD2
CDR3nt: TGTGCCAGCAGCCGTACCGGGACTAGCGGGCATACGCAGTATTTT
CDR3aa: CASSRTGTSGHTQYF

abundance: .
j_gene: TRBJ2-7
v_gene: TRBV5-4
d_gene: TRBD2
CDR3nt: TGTGCCAGCAGCCATGGCTCTGGACTAGCGATCAACGAGCAGTACTTC
CDR3aa: CASSHGSGLAINEQYF

abundance: .
j_gene: TRBJ1-3
v_gene: TRBV5-8
d_gene: TRBD1
CDR3nt: TGTGCCAGCAGCCTGGGCAGGGGGCCTGGAAACACCATATATTTT
CDR3aa: CASSLGRGPGNTIYF

abundance: few
j_gene: TRBJ2-5
v_gene: TRBV5-1
d_gene: .
CDR3nt: TGCGCCAGCAGCTGGGTCGCAGGGGAGCAAGAGACCCAGTACTTC
CDR3aa: CASSWVAGEQETQYF

abundance: .
j_gene: TRBJ1-2
v_gene: TRBV28
d_gene: .
CDR3nt: TGTGCCAGCAGTCTGGACAGCTATGGCTACACCTTC
CDR3aa: CASSLDSYGYTF

abundance: .
j_gene: TRBJ2-3
v_gene: TRBV25-1
d_gene: TRBD2
CDR3nt: TGTGCCACCGGGACTAGCGGGCTCACGGCCTTTACAGATACGCAGTATTTT
CDR3aa: CATGTSGLTAFTDTQYF

abundance: once
j_gene: TRBJ2-1
v_gene: TRBV10-2
d_gene: TRBD2
CDR3nt: TGCGCCAGCAGGGCAGCTAGCGGACACAGAACACCCAACAATGAGCAGTTCTTC
CDR3aa: CASRAASGHRTPNNEQFF

abundance: .
j_gene: TRBJ1-5
v_gene: TRBV27
d_gene: TRBD1
CDR3nt: TGTGCCAGCAGTTCCCCCGGGACAGGGGCCCTTAGCAATCAGCCCCAGCATTTT
CDR3aa: CASSSPGTGALSNQPQHF

abundance: .
j_gene: TRBJ1-1
v_gene: TRBV5-1
d_gene: .
CDR3nt: TGCGCCAGCAGCCAAGATAGACAGGTGAACACTGAAGCTTTCTTT
CDR3aa: CASSQDRQVNTEAFF

abundance: once
j_gene: TRBJ1-2
v_gene: TRBV5-8
d_gene: TRBD1
CDR3nt: TGTGCCAGCAGCTCTAGACAGGGGAGCTATGGCTACACCTTC
CDR3aa: CASSSRQGSYGYTF

abundance: .
j_gene: TRBJ2-7
v_gene: TRBV19
d_gene: TRBD1
CDR3nt: TGTGCCAGTGGAGGACAGGGCTACGAGCAGTACTTC
CDR3aa: CASGGQGYEQYF

abundance: .
j_gene: TRBJ2-7
v_gene: TRBV7-2
d_gene: TRBD1
CDR3nt: TGTGCCAGCAGCTACGGGACAGGCTCCTACGAGCAGTACTTC
CDR3aa: CASSYGTGSYEQYF

abundance: .
j_gene: TRBJ2-3
v_gene: TRBV4-1
d_gene: .
CDR3nt: TGCGCCAGCAGCCGGTGGGGGGACCCTCTCCCAGATACGCAGTATTTT
CDR3aa: CASSRWGDPLPDTQYF

abundance: .
j_gene: TRBJ2-3
v_gene: TRBV27
d_gene: .
CDR3nt: TGTGCCAGCAGCACACAGGGAGGGGGCACAGATACGCAGTATTTT
CDR3aa: CASSTQGGGTDTQYF

abundance: .
j_gene: TRBJ2-1
v_gene: TRBV5-1
d_gene: .
CDR3nt: TGCGCCAGCAGCCCCCGAGGGCTGGATGACAATGAGCAGTTCTTC
CDR3aa: CASSPRGLDDNEQFF

abundance: .
j_gene: TRBJ1-1
v_gene: TRBV7-3
d_gene: .
CDR3nt: TGTGCCAGCAGCTTAGGGCTAAGGACTGAAGCTTTCTTT
CDR3aa: CASSLGLRTEAFF

abundance: .
j_gene: TRBJ2-6
v_gene: TRBV7-8
d_gene: .
CDR3nt: TGTGCCAGCAGCTTAGTCTTGGGCTCTGGGGCCAACGGCCTGACTTTC
CDR3aa: CASSLVLGSGANGLTF

abundance: few
j_gene: TRBJ1-1
v_gene: TRBV30
d_gene: .
CDR3nt: TGTGCCTGGAGTCCCAGGCTGAGGAACACTGAAGCTTTCTTT
CDR3aa: CAWSPRLRNTEAFF

abundance: few
j_gene: TRBJ1-5
v_gene: TRBV6-5
d_gene: .
CDR3nt: TGTGCCAGCAGTTACTCGATTCCGGGGAATCAGCCCCAGCATTTT
CDR3aa: CASSYSIPGNQPQHF

abundance: .
j_gene: TRBJ2-1
v_gene: TRBV28
d_gene: TRBD1
CDR3nt: TGTGCCAGCAGCCAAGACAGGGAAGTCAACAATGAGCAGTTCTTC
CDR3aa: CASSQDREVNNEQFF

abundance: .
j_gene: TRBJ1-5
v_gene: TRBV19
d_gene: .
CDR3nt: TGTGCCAGTAGTATTTTCGGTAACGGCGGCCATCAGCCCCAGCATTTT
CDR3aa: CASSIFGNGGHQPQHF

abundance: .
j_gene: TRBJ2-2
v_gene: TRBV29-1
d_gene: TRBD1
CDR3nt: TGCAGCGTTGAAAGGGGAAGGGGGCCCGGCGGGGAGCTGTTTTTT
CDR3aa: CSVERGRGPGGELFF

abundance: .
j_gene: TRBJ1-2
v_gene: TRBV6-5
d_gene: .
CDR3nt: TGTGCCAGCAGCGACATAGGGGTAGACTATGGCTACACCTTC
CDR3aa: CASSDIGVDYGYTF

abundance: .
j_gene: TRBJ1-1
v_gene: TRBV19
d_gene: TRBD1
CDR3nt: TGTGCCAGTAATAAGGGAACAGGGGGCAACACTGAAGCTTTCTTT
CDR3aa: CASNKGTGGNTEAFF

abundance: .
j_gene: TRBJ1-2
v_gene: TRBV6-5
d_gene: .
CDR3nt: TGTGCCAGCAGTTACTCGGTATCGGACAATTATGGCTACACCTTC
CDR3aa: CASSYSVSDNYGYTF

abundance: .
j_gene: TRBJ2-2
v_gene: TRBV5-6
d_gene: .
CDR3nt: TGTGCCAGCAGCCTACTGCCGAGTGGCACCGGGGAGCTGTTTTTT
CDR3aa: CASSLLPSGTGELFF